The T cell receptor beta chain under discussion was sequenced for a study of shared clonotypes between healthy human individuals. The assay ran at deep level. Some clones are missing from TCRdb's copy, which holds only in-frame ones; the method was immunoSEQ multiplex PCR. The data hold about half a million clones, with around 77% observed a single time. There are 15 residues in the CDR3. The germline gives CDR1 SGHTA, CDR2 FQGNSA. V was pared by 1 base and J by 2 bases, with 9 bases between. Unsorted samples drew genomic DNA from tens of millions of PBMCs. This sequence joins TRBV7-2 and TRBJ2-1; a possible D gene is TRBD1 (6 bases). The sequence was obtained from a middle-aged woman in good health. Some clones in this sample may be carry-over from other donors' samples. The specimen sequenced was PBMCs. The CDR3: CASSLVQGAYNEQFF. DNA of the CDR3: TGTGCCAGCAGCTTAGTACAGGGAGCCTACAATGAGCAGTTCTTC.